The rows below give T cell receptor beta chains drawn from one sample of a study of T cells in Graves' hyperthyroidism and ophthalmopathy. Each CDR3 protein is one row after TCRdb ran MiXCR on the multiplex PCR reads. The sample includes around 660,000 distinct CDR3 sequences, nearly 45% of them seen just once. Specimen: peripheral blood or thyroid tissue (not recorded which). The receptor set was obtained from an adult man with Graves' disease, either hyperthyroidism or ophthalmopathy (not recorded which). The CDR3 runs from the conserved cysteine through the conserved F or W. Fields, in order: clone size, J gene, D gene, V gene, CDR3 DNA, CDR3 protein. The D gene is left open where the match is weak. Clone size is shown for a subset of rows, as once, few, many or a class of expanded clone.

abundance: NA; j_gene: TRBJ1-3; d_gene: TRBD1; v_gene: TRBV10-3; CDR3nt: TGTGCCATCAGTGGGGACAGGGTTGGCACCATATATTTT; CDR3aa: CAISGDRVGTIYF
abundance: NA; j_gene: TRBJ1-2; d_gene: TRBD1; v_gene: TRBV29-1; CDR3nt: TGCAGCGTGACAACAGGGGATGGCTACACCTTC; CDR3aa: CSVTTGDGYTF
abundance: many; j_gene: TRBJ1-2; d_gene: TRBD1; v_gene: TRBV7-2; CDR3nt: TGTGCCAGCAGCTTAGGGACAGGGGGCCGGTATGGCTACACCTTC; CDR3aa: CASSLGTGGRYGYTF
abundance: few; j_gene: TRBJ1-1; d_gene: NA; v_gene: TRBV5-1; CDR3nt: TGTGCCAGCAGCGAGGACAGCATGAACACTGAAGCTTTCTTT; CDR3aa: CASSEDSMNTEAFF
abundance: NA; j_gene: TRBJ1-1; d_gene: TRBD1; v_gene: TRBV7-8; CDR3nt: TGTGCCAGCAGCTTAGAAGAGGGACAGGGGCGAACCACTGAAGCTTTCTTT; CDR3aa: CASSLEEGQGRTTEAFF
abundance: many; j_gene: TRBJ1-5; d_gene: NA; v_gene: TRBV20-1; CDR3nt: TGCAGTGCTAGATGGAGTAGCAATCAGCCCCAGCATTTT; CDR3aa: CSARWSSNQPQHF
abundance: once; j_gene: TRBJ1-2; d_gene: NA; v_gene: TRBV7-9; CDR3nt: TGTGCCAGCGCCGTGGGGGGCGGGTCGATCTATGGCTACACCTTC; CDR3aa: CASAVGGGSIYGYTF
abundance: NA; j_gene: TRBJ2-5; d_gene: NA; v_gene: TRBV2; CDR3nt: TGTGCCAGCAGTGAACCGGACAGGAGGGGAGAGACCCAGTACTTC; CDR3aa: CASSEPDRRGETQYF
abundance: NA; j_gene: TRBJ1-2; d_gene: NA; v_gene: TRBV7-3; CDR3nt: TGTGCCAGCAGCCAAGTGGGGGGACTCCTGGACTTC; CDR3aa: CASSQVGGLLDF
abundance: many; j_gene: TRBJ1-1; d_gene: NA; v_gene: TRBV12-3/TRBV12-4; CDR3nt: TGTGCCAGCAGTTTCAAGGGGGGGACTGAAGCTTTCTTT; CDR3aa: CASSFKGGTEAFF
abundance: NA; j_gene: TRBJ1-5; d_gene: NA; v_gene: TRBV11-2; CDR3nt: TGCGCCAGCAGCCATGAAGAGTTTGTGCTGGGCCATCAGCCCCAGCATTTT; CDR3aa: CASSHEEFVLGHQPQHF
abundance: NA; j_gene: TRBJ1-5; d_gene: NA; v_gene: TRBV2; CDR3nt: TGTGCCAGCAGTGAAGCGCCGGGGGGTGGGCAGCCCCAGCATTTT; CDR3aa: CASSEAPGGGQPQHF
abundance: few; j_gene: TRBJ1-5; d_gene: TRBD1; v_gene: TRBV6-5; CDR3nt: TGTGCCAGCACCAAGGACAGGGACGTGCAGCCCCAGCATTTT; CDR3aa: CASTKDRDVQPQHF
abundance: NA; j_gene: TRBJ2-7; d_gene: NA; v_gene: TRBV29-1; CDR3nt: TGCAGCGTTGAAGATAGCCAGCGGAGCTACGAGCAGTACTTC; CDR3aa: CSVEDSQRSYEQYF
abundance: NA; j_gene: TRBJ1-5; d_gene: NA; v_gene: TRBV2; CDR3nt: TGTGCCAGCATTTTAGACCTTTATAGCAATCAGCCCCAGCATTTT; CDR3aa: CASILDLYSNQPQHF
abundance: NA; j_gene: TRBJ2-7; d_gene: NA; v_gene: TRBV2; CDR3nt: TGTGCCAGCATTGGGGGGCTCCACGAGCAGTACTTC; CDR3aa: CASIGGLHEQYF
abundance: NA; j_gene: TRBJ1-5; d_gene: NA; v_gene: TRBV4-3; CDR3nt: TGCGCCAGCAGCCAAGGGTTCGGAGACAATCAGCCCCAGCATTTT; CDR3aa: CASSQGFGDNQPQHF
abundance: few; j_gene: TRBJ2-7; d_gene: NA; v_gene: TRBV5-6; CDR3nt: TGTGCCAGCAGCATCGAGGGGTCCTACGAGCAGTACTTC; CDR3aa: CASSIEGSYEQYF
abundance: NA; j_gene: TRBJ2-7; d_gene: NA; v_gene: TRBV2; CDR3nt: TGTGCCAGCAGTTATGGCGGAGGGTCGGGCGAGCAGTACTTC; CDR3aa: CASSYGGGSGEQYF
abundance: NA; j_gene: TRBJ1-4; d_gene: NA; v_gene: TRBV2; CDR3nt: TGTGCCAGCAGGGAGACAGCTCTAAGCGAAAAACTGTTTTTT; CDR3aa: CASRETALSEKLFF
abundance: NA; j_gene: TRBJ1-1; d_gene: TRBD1; v_gene: TRBV29-1; CDR3nt: TGCAGCGGCGGGGACAGGGTCACTGAAGCTTTCTTT; CDR3aa: CSGGDRVTEAFF
abundance: NA; j_gene: TRBJ1-2; d_gene: NA; v_gene: TRBV6-1; CDR3nt: TGTGCCAGCAGTTACTCGAGGCAAAACTATGGCTACACCTTC; CDR3aa: CASSYSRQNYGYTF
abundance: NA; j_gene: TRBJ1-1; d_gene: NA; v_gene: TRBV9; CDR3nt: TGTGCCAGCAGCCAAGGGGGTACCGCTGAAGCTTTCTTT; CDR3aa: CASSQGGTAEAFF
abundance: many; j_gene: TRBJ2-5; d_gene: NA; v_gene: TRBV2; CDR3nt: TGTGCCACGTTCCGGGACAGCGGGGAGACCCAGTACTTC; CDR3aa: CATFRDSGETQYF
abundance: NA; j_gene: TRBJ1-2; d_gene: NA; v_gene: TRBV29-1; CDR3nt: TGCAGCGGTGGGACGTCCTATGGCTACACCTTC; CDR3aa: CSGGTSYGYTF
abundance: NA; j_gene: TRBJ2-2; d_gene: TRBD1; v_gene: TRBV2; CDR3nt: TGTGCCAGCCGGGACAGGGGGTTCGGGGAGCTGTTTTTT; CDR3aa: CASRDRGFGELFF
abundance: many; j_gene: TRBJ2-2; d_gene: TRBD2; v_gene: TRBV5-1; CDR3nt: TGCGCCAGCAGCAATGGACTAGCGGGGAGCACCGGGGAGCTGTTTTTT; CDR3aa: CASSNGLAGSTGELFF
abundance: NA; j_gene: TRBJ2-5; d_gene: TRBD1; v_gene: TRBV7-9; CDR3nt: TGTGCCAGCAGCCACGACAGGGGAGAAGAGACCCAGTACTTC; CDR3aa: CASSHDRGEETQYF
abundance: many; j_gene: TRBJ1-1; d_gene: TRBD1; v_gene: TRBV12-3/TRBV12-4; CDR3nt: TGTGCCAGCAGCCGACAGGGGGCAGAAACTGAAGCTTTCTTT; CDR3aa: CASSRQGAETEAFF
abundance: few; j_gene: TRBJ1-5; d_gene: NA; v_gene: TRBV19; CDR3nt: TGTGCCAGTAGTATAGTATGGACAGAGGAAGGGCAGCCCCAGCATTTT; CDR3aa: CASSIVWTEEGQPQHF
abundance: NA; j_gene: TRBJ1-1; d_gene: NA; v_gene: TRBV15; CDR3nt: TGTGCCACCAGCGTTGGGTTTGGGGGCGTGAACACTGAAGCTTTCTTT; CDR3aa: CATSVGFGGVNTEAFF
abundance: NA; j_gene: TRBJ2-5; d_gene: TRBD2; v_gene: TRBV11-2; CDR3nt: TGTGCCGGCAGTTCCCGACTAGCGGGGGGAATCCAAGAGACCCAGTACTTC; CDR3aa: CAGSSRLAGGIQETQYF
abundance: NA; j_gene: TRBJ1-2; d_gene: NA; v_gene: TRBV5-6; CDR3nt: TGTGCCAGCAGCTGGACACCGCGCGCGTTATCCTATGGCTACACCTTC; CDR3aa: CASSWTPRALSYGYTF
abundance: few; j_gene: TRBJ1-5; d_gene: TRBD1; v_gene: TRBV6-1; CDR3nt: TGTGCCAGCAGTAACGGGGACAGATTGCAGCCCCAGCATTTT; CDR3aa: CASSNGDRLQPQHF
abundance: NA; j_gene: TRBJ2-7; d_gene: TRBD2; v_gene: TRBV12-3/TRBV12-4; CDR3nt: TGTGCCAGCTTAGCGCGGTTTGGCGGGAGGCCCTACGAGCAGTACTTC; CDR3aa: CASLARFGGRPYEQYF
abundance: once; j_gene: TRBJ1-6; d_gene: NA; v_gene: TRBV20-1; CDR3nt: TGCAGTCCCCCGCCCGAGGGTAGAACACCCCTCCACTTT; CDR3aa: CSPPPEGRTPLHF
abundance: NA; j_gene: TRBJ2-5; d_gene: NA; v_gene: TRBV24-1; CDR3nt: TGTGCCACCAGTGGGCCTGGGGGGGGCAAGGAGACCCAGTACTTC; CDR3aa: CATSGPGGGKETQYF
abundance: NA; j_gene: TRBJ2-5; d_gene: TRBD1; v_gene: TRBV15; CDR3nt: TGTGCCACCAGCGCTAGACAGGGTCGGGAGACCCAGTACTTC; CDR3aa: CATSARQGRETQYF
abundance: NA; j_gene: TRBJ1-5; d_gene: TRBD1; v_gene: TRBV20-1; CDR3nt: TGCAGTGCAAGGGACAGCTATCAGCCCCAGCATTTT; CDR3aa: CSARDSYQPQHF
abundance: NA; j_gene: TRBJ1-1; d_gene: NA; v_gene: TRBV15; CDR3nt: TGTGCCACCAGCAGAGGAGACATTACAGGGAACACTGAAGCTTTCTTT; CDR3aa: CATSRGDITGNTEAFF
abundance: many; j_gene: TRBJ1-1; d_gene: TRBD1; v_gene: TRBV24-1; CDR3nt: TGTGCCACCAGTGCGACAGGGGGGAACACTGAAGCTTTCTTT; CDR3aa: CATSATGGNTEAFF
abundance: few; j_gene: TRBJ2-5; d_gene: TRBD1; v_gene: TRBV7-9; CDR3nt: TGTGCCAGCAGCATCGGGACAGGAGTCCAAGAGACCCAGTACTTC; CDR3aa: CASSIGTGVQETQYF
abundance: few; j_gene: TRBJ1-3; d_gene: TRBD1; v_gene: TRBV20-1; CDR3nt: TGCAGTGCTAGAGGCCCGACAGGGGGCGAAGGAAACACCATATATTTT; CDR3aa: CSARGPTGGEGNTIYF
abundance: NA; j_gene: TRBJ1-6; d_gene: TRBD1; v_gene: TRBV5-1; CDR3nt: TGCGCCAGCAGCCTATACAGGGGGGCCGATAATTCACCCCTCCACTTT; CDR3aa: CASSLYRGADNSPLHF
abundance: NA; j_gene: TRBJ1-2; d_gene: NA; v_gene: TRBV18; CDR3nt: TGTGCCAGCTCACCATCCGGGACAAACGGCTACACCTTC; CDR3aa: CASSPSGTNGYTF
abundance: NA; j_gene: TRBJ1-2; d_gene: NA; v_gene: TRBV4-1; CDR3nt: TGCGCCAGCAGCCAAGCATCGGGACCAAGGGAGGGCTATGGCTACACCTTC; CDR3aa: CASSQASGPREGYGYTF
abundance: NA; j_gene: TRBJ2-2; d_gene: NA; v_gene: TRBV20-1; CDR3nt: TGCAGTGCTAGAGATAGTTCTACCGGGGAGCTGTTTTTT; CDR3aa: CSARDSSTGELFF
abundance: many; j_gene: TRBJ1-1; d_gene: NA; v_gene: TRBV29-1; CDR3nt: TGCAGCCTTGAGGGGGCTGAAGCTTTCTTT; CDR3aa: CSLEGAEAFF
abundance: many; j_gene: TRBJ1-6; d_gene: NA; v_gene: TRBV5-6; CDR3nt: TGTGCCAGCAGCCCCCAGGGGACGGTACCCCTCCACTTT; CDR3aa: CASSPQGTVPLHF
abundance: NA; j_gene: TRBJ2-5; d_gene: TRBD2; v_gene: TRBV20-1; CDR3nt: TGCAGTGCTAGAGCACCTACGACTAGCGGGGGGGCTCAAGAGACCCAGTACTTC; CDR3aa: CSARAPTTSGGAQETQYF
abundance: few; j_gene: TRBJ1-2; d_gene: TRBD1; v_gene: TRBV12-3/TRBV12-4; CDR3nt: TGTGCCAGCAGTTTTTCTCAGGGGGCGGGCTATGGCTACACCTTC; CDR3aa: CASSFSQGAGYGYTF
abundance: few; j_gene: TRBJ1-2; d_gene: NA; v_gene: TRBV13; CDR3nt: TGTGCCAGCAGTTACTCGGGGGTAGGCGCCCCCTCTAAAGGCTACACCTTC; CDR3aa: CASSYSGVGAPSKGYTF